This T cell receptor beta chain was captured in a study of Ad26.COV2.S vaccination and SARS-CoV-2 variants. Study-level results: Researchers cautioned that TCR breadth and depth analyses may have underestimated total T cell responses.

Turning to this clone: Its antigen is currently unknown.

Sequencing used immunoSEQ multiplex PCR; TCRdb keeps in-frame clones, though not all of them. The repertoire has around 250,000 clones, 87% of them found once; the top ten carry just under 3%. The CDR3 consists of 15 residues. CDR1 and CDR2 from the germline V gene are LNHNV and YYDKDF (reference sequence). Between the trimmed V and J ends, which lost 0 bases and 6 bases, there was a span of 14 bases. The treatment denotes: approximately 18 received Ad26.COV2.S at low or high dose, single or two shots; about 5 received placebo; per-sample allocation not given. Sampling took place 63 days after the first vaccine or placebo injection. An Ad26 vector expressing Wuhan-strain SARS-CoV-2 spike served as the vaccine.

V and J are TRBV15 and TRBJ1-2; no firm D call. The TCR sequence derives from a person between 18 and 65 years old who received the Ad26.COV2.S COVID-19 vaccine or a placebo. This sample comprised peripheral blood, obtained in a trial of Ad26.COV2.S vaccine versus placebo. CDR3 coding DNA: TGTGCCACCAGCAGAGATCCCCGAGTATCGGATGGCTACACCTTC. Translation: CATSRDPRVSDGYTF.